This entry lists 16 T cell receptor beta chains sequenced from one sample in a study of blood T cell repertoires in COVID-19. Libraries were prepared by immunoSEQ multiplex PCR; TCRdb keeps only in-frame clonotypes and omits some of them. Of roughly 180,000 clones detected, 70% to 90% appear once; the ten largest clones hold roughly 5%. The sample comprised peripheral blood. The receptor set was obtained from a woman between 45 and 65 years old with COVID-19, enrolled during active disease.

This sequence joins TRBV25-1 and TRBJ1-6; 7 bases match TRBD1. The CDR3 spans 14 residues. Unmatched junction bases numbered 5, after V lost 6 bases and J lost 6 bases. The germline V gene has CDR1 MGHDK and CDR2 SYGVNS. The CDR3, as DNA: TGTGCCAGCAGCCAGACAGGGAGTAATTCACCCCTCCACTTT. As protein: CASSQTGSNSPLHF.

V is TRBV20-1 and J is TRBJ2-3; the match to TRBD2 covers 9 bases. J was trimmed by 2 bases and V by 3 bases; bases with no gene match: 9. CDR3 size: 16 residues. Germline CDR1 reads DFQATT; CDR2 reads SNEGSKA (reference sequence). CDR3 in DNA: TGCAGTGCTAGTCCCCGAAGCGGGGGGTCCACAGATACGCAGTATTTT. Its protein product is CSASPRSGGSTDTQYF.

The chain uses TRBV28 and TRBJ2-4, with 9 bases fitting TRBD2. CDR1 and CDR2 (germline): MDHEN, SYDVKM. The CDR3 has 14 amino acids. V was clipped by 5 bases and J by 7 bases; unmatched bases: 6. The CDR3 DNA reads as TGTGCCAGCAGTCCCAGGGGGACTAGCAACATTCAGTACTTC. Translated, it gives CASSPRGTSNIQYF.

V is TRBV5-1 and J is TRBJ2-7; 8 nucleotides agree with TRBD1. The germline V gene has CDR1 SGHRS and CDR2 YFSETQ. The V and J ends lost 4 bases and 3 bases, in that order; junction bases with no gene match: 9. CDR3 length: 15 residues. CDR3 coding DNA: TGCGCCAGCAGCCCCGACAGGGGAATAAACTACGAGCAGTACTTC. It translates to CASSPDRGINYEQYF.

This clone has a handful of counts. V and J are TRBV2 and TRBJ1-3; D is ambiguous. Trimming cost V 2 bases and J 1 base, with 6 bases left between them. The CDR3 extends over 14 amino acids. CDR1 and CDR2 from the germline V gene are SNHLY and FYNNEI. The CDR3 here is CASSERGSGNTIYF. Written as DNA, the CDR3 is TGTGCCAGCAGTGAACGGGGTTCTGGAAACACCATATATTTT.

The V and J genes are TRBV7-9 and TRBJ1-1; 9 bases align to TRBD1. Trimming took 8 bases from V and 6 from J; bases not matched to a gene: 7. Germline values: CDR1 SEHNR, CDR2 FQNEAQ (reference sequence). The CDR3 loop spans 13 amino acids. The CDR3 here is CASGLQGASEAFF. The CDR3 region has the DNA TGTGCCAGCGGGTTACAGGGGGCATCTGAAGCTTTCTTT.

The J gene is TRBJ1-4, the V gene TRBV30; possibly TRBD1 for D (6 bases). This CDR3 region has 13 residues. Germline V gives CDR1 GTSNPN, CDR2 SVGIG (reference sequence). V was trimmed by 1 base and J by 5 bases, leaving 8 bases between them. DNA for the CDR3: TGTGCCTGGAGTGGTCAGGGGAATGAAAAACTGTTTTTT. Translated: CAWSGQGNEKLFF.

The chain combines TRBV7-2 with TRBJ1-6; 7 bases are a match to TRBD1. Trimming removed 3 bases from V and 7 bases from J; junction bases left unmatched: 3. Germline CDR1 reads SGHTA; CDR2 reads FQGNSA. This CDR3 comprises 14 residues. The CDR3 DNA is TGTGCCAGCAGCTTGGGACAGCACAATTCACCCCTCCACTTT. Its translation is CASSLGQHNSPLHF.

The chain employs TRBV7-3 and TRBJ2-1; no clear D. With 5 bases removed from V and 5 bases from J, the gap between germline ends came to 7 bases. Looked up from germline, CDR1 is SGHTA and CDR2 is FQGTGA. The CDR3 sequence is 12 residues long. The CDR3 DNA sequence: TGTGCCAGCAGCGCCTCGGACAATGAGCAGTTCTTC. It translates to CASSASDNEQFF.

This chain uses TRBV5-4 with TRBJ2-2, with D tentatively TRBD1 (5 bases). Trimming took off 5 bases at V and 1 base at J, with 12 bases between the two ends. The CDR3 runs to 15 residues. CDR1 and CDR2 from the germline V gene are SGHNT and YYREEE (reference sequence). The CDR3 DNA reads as TGTGCCAGCAGAATAGACAGCCTGAACACCGGGGAGCTGTTTTTT. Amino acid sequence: CASRIDSLNTGELFF.

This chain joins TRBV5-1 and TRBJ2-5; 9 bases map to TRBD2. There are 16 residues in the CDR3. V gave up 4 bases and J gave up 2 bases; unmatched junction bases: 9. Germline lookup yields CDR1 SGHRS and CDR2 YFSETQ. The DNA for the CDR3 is TGCGCCAGCAGCCAATCGCCGACTAGCGGACAAGAGACCCAGTACTTC. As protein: CASSQSPTSGQETQYF.

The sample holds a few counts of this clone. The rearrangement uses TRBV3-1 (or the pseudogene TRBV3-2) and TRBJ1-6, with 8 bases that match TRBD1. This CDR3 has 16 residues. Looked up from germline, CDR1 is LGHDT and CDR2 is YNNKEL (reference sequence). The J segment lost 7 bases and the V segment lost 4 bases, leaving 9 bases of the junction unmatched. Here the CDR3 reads CASSPGGSLKNSPLHF. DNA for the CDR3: TGTGCCAGCAGCCCAGGGGGCAGCCTCAAGAATTCACCCCTCCACTTT.

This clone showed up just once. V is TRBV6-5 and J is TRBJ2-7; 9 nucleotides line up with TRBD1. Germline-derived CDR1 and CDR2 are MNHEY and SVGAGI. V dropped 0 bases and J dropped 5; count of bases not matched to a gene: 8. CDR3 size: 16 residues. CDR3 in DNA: TGTGCCAGCAGTTACTCGCTTAGGACAGGGGTCCACGAGCAGTACTTC. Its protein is CASSYSLRTGVHEQYF.

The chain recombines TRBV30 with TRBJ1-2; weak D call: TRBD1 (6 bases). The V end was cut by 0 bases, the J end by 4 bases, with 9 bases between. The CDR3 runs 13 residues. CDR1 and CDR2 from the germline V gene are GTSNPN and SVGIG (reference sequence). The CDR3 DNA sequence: TGTGCCTGGAGTGTAAGGGGGTTCTATGGCTACACCTTC. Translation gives CAWSVRGFYGYTF.

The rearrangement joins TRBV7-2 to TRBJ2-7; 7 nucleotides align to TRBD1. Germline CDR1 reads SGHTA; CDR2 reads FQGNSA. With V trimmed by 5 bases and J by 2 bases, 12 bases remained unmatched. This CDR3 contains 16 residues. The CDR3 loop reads CASSTPTGRRTYEQYF. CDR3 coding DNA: TGTGCCAGCAGCACTCCGACAGGGCGGAGGACCTACGAGCAGTACTTC.

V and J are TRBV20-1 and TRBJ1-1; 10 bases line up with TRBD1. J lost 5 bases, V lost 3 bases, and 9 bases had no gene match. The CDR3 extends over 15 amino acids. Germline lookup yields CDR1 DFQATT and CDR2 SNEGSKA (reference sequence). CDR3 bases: TGCAGTGCTAGTGCCCCCGGGACAGGGGAAACTGAAGCTTTCTTT. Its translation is CSASAPGTGETEAFF.